The 25 T cell receptor beta chains reported below all come from one sample, sequenced in a study of T cells after yellow fever vaccination. TCRdb itself ran the 5' RACE reads through MiXCR, one entry per CDR3 protein. In the table there are about 210,000 distinct CDR3 sequences, roughly 6.8% of which are singletons. The sequences come from CD4+ T cells sorted from PBMCs, collected on the day of the yellow fever booster vaccination. The receptors here all came from a man younger than 40 who received the YFV17D yellow fever vaccine.

This clonotype was picked up many times. The chain recombines TRBV20-1 with TRBJ2-7; D possibly uses TRBD1 or TRBD2 (5 bases each). Trimming took off 3 bases at V and 2 bases at J, with 14 bases between the two ends. This CDR3 comprises 14 residues. Germline V gene data show CDR1 as DFQATT and CDR2 as SNEGSKA (reference sequence). CDR3 sequence: CSASHVRDPYEQYF. The CDR3 DNA reads TGCAGTGCTAGTCATGTCCGGGACCCCTACGAGCAGTACTTC.

V is TRBV19 and J is TRBJ2-1, with D perhaps TRBD2 (5 bases). Germline CDR1 and CDR2: LNHDA and SQIVND (reference sequence). The CDR3 has 13 residues. CDR3 coding DNA: TGTTCTAGCTTAGTCTCCCGGCCCAATGAGCAGTTCTTC. Protein sequence: CSSLVSRPNEQFF. Full variable domain (remainder filled in from reference TRBV19 and TRBJ2-1): DGGITQSPKYLFRKEGQNVTLSCEQNLNHDAMYWYRQDPGQGLRLIYYSQIVNDFQKGDIAEGYSVSREKKESFPLTVTSAQKNPTAFYLCSSLVSRPNEQFFGPGTRLTVL.

This clonotype has at least ten counts. The chain is built from TRBV5-1 and TRBJ2-2; D might be TRBD1 (5 bases). CDR1 SGHRS and CDR2 YFSETQ come from the germline V gene. The CDR3 is made up of 16 amino acids. Trimming removed 0 bases at V and 1 base at J, with 10 bases between. CDR3 sequence: CASSLERQRNTGELFF. The CDR3 DNA reads as TGCGCCAGCAGCTTGGAGCGACAGCGGAACACCGGGGAGCTGTTTTTT. Complete variable domain (other parts from reference TRBV5-1 and TRBJ2-2): KAGVTQTPRYLIKTRGQQVTLSCSPISGHRSVSWYQQTPGQGLQFLFEYFSETQRNKGNFPGRFSGRQFSNSRSEMNVSTLELGDSALYLCASSLERQRNTGELFFGEGSRLTVL.

The V call is TRBV20-1, the J call TRBJ2-3; D is perhaps TRBD1 or TRBD2 (5 bases each). Trimming stripped 3 bases from V and 4 bases from J, with 11 bases between. This CDR3 comprises 13 residues. Looked up from germline, CDR1 is DFQATT and CDR2 is SNEGSKA (reference sequence). The CDR3 region has the DNA TGCAGTGCTAGCGGGACCCTACCAGATACGCAGTATTTT. This gives the protein CSASGTLPDTQYF.

In this sample, this clonotype turned up a few times. The chain carries TRBV28 and TRBJ2-2; TRBD2 agrees at 9 bases. The CDR3 is 18 amino acids. The ends lost 2 bases at V and 4 bases at J; junction bases unmatched: 11. From germline, CDR1 is MDHEN and CDR2 SYDVKM. CDR3 amino acids: CASSLQVAGVRRTGELFF. The CDR3 nucleotides are TGTGCCAGCAGTTTACAGGTAGCGGGAGTCCGCCGCACCGGGGAGCTGTTTTTT. Variable domain in full (rest from reference TRBV28 and TRBJ2-2): DVKVTQSSRYLVKRTGEKVFLECVQDMDHENMFWYRQDPGLGLRLIYFSYDVKMKEKGDIPEGYSVSREKKERFSLILESASTNQTSMYLCASSLQVAGVRRTGELFFGEGSRLTVL.

This clonotype came up many times. The rearrangement uses TRBV12-3 or TRBV12-4 and TRBJ2-7; 12 positions agree with TRBD2. After removal of 4 bases from V and 7 bases from J, the junction contained 8 bases not matched to a gene. CDR3 size: 15 residues. CDR3 coding DNA: TGTGCCAGCAGTTCAATACCACTAGCGGGAGGTGAGCAGTACTTC. It yields the protein CASSSIPLAGGEQYF.

V usage is TRBV18 and J usage is TRBJ2-7; perhaps TRBD2 as D (5 bases). Germline V CDR1 and CDR2: KGHSH, LQKENI. Deletions cut 3 bases from V and 6 bases from J, with 21 bases between. The CDR3 consists of 16 residues. CDR3 region: CASSPRLATGSTEQYF. In nucleotides, the CDR3 is TGTGCCAGCTCACCCAGGCTAGCAACGGGGTCTACCGAGCAGTACTTC.

This clonotype has a handful of counts. The CDR3: CASSLGTSGHYEQYF. In nucleotides, the CDR3 is TGTGCCAGCAGCTTAGGGACTAGCGGCCACTACGAGCAGTACTTC. The rearrangement joins TRBV7-9 to TRBJ2-7, with 10 bases that match TRBD2. Germline V gene data show CDR1 as SEHNR and CDR2 as FQNEAQ (reference sequence). This CDR3 has 15 amino acids. V was clipped by 1 base and J by 3 bases; unmatched bases: 3.

CDR3 sequence reads: CASSQGLRRRTGELFF. DNA for the CDR3: TGTGCCAGCAGCCAAGGGTTGAGGAGACGCACCGGGGAGCTGTTTTTT. V gene TRBV3-1 combines with J gene TRBJ2-2; D is unresolved. Germline V gene sequence: CDR1 LGHDT, CDR2 YNNKEL (reference sequence). This CDR3 has 16 residues. Trimming shortened V by 1 base and J by 4 bases, and 13 bases separated the two germline ends.

This clonotype has only a few counts. The chain has TRBV28 and TRBJ2-3; TRBD2 aligns across 10 bases. CDR3 length: 17 amino acids. The J segment lost 8 bases and the V segment lost 7 bases, leaving 18 bases of the junction unmatched. Germline V gene data show CDR1 as MDHEN and CDR2 as SYDVKM. This chain's CDR3 is CASIPTGLAGAGGTQYF. CDR3 nucleotides: TGTGCCAGCATCCCCACGGGTCTAGCGGGAGCAGGCGGTACGCAGTATTTT.

The V gene is TRBV21-1, the J gene TRBJ1-1. TRBV21-1 is a recognized pseudogene. CDR3 size: 14 residues. CDR3 in amino acids: CASSKVRGNTEAFF. The CDR3 coding sequence is TGTGCCAGCAGCAAAGTACGGGGGAACACTGAAGCTTTCTTT.

This clonotype was seen ten or more times. The chain is built from TRBV12-3 or TRBV12-4 and TRBJ2-1, with D unresolved. V was cut by 5 bases and J by 6 bases, with 8 bases left in between. The CDR3 contains 12 residues. The CDR3 coding sequence is TGTGCCAGCAGTCCATCGTTCAATGAGCAGTTCTTC. Its protein product is CASSPSFNEQFF.

This clonotype was seen a handful of times. The J gene is TRBJ2-3, the V gene TRBV4-2, with a weak D call TRBD1 (5 bases). V was cut by 0 bases and J by 4 bases, with 11 bases left in between. CDR3 length: 15 residues. The germline CDR1 and CDR2 sequences are LGHNA and YNFKEQ. CDR3 DNA: TGTGCCAGCAGCCAAGATGGCCCAGGGCCAGATACGCAGTATTTT. Amino acid sequence: CASSQDGPGPDTQYF.

This clonotype was counted many times. The rearrangement joins TRBV12-5 to TRBJ2-1; D unresolved. There are 14 residues in the CDR3. CDR1 and CDR2 (germline): LGHNT, FRNRAP. The V end lost 4 bases, the J end lost 8 bases, and 15 bases lay between the germline ends. This CDR3 is CASGSPRSTDEQFF. The CDR3 DNA sequence: TGTGCTAGTGGTTCCCCGCGTTCGACGGATGAGCAGTTCTTC.

This clonotype was seen at least ten times. The chain carries TRBV28 and TRBJ1-6; TRBD1 matches at 8 bases. Germline trimming cut 3 bases from V and 9 bases from J; bases unmatched to any gene: 4. Germline CDR1 MDHEN, CDR2 SYDVKM. CDR3 size: 14 residues. The CDR3 sequence: CASSFNRGISPLHF. The CDR3 bases are TGTGCCAGCAGTTTTAACAGGGGGATTTCACCCCTCCACTTT.

The chain has TRBV5-1 and TRBJ2-1; 11 bases map to TRBD2. Germline V gives CDR1 SGHRS, CDR2 YFSETQ. Trimming cost V 4 bases and J 8 bases; bases outside gene matches: 5. CDR3 length: 14 amino acids. The CDR3: CASSTLAGGDEQFF. CDR3 nucleotides: TGCGCCAGCAGCACCTTAGCGGGAGGGGATGAGCAGTTCTTC.

There are many counts of this clonotype. The CDR3 is CASSPGTGKLFF. CDR3 sequence (DNA): TGTGCCAGCAGTCCCGGGACAGGGAAGCTGTTTTTT. The rearrangement joins TRBV12-3 or TRBV12-4 to TRBJ2-2, with 9 nucleotides matching TRBD1. The CDR3 totals 12 residues. J gave up 12 bases and V 5 bases, and 4 bases lay outside the gene matches.

This clonotype was found a few times. The V and J genes are TRBV27 and TRBJ2-7, with TRBD2 matching over 7 bases. Germline loops: CDR1 MNHEY, CDR2 SMNVEV (reference sequence). The junction had 9 bases not matched to a gene; V was cut back by 4 bases and J by 3 bases. The CDR3 spans 15 residues. The CDR3, as DNA: TGTGCCAGCAGTTCCTCAGGAGGGACTAACTACGAGCAGTACTTC. Encoded protein: CASSSSGGTNYEQYF.

V usage is TRBV15 and J usage is TRBJ1-2; 8 bases map to TRBD1. J gave up 8 bases and V 2 bases, and 13 bases lay outside the gene matches. Germline V CDR1 and CDR2: LNHNV, YYDKDF (reference sequence). The length of the CDR3 is 16 residues. CDR3 in amino acids: CATSRSGTGPLGGYTF. The CDR3 coding sequence is TGTGCCACCAGCAGATCCGGGACAGGACCCCTCGGGGGCTACACCTTC.

This clonotype was detected many times. The chain employs TRBV5-1 and TRBJ1-2; D remains unclear. The CDR3 consists of 14 residues. The germline V and J ends were trimmed by 4 bases and 5 bases, with 15 bases remaining between them. Per the germline V gene, CDR1 is SGHRS and CDR2 is YFSETQ. CDR3 sequence: CASSPTREGYGYTF. The CDR3, as DNA: TGCGCCAGCAGCCCCACTAGGGAAGGGTATGGCTACACCTTC. The variable domain in full, with the rest retrieved from reference TRBV5-1 and TRBJ1-2, is KAGVTQTPRYLIKTRGQQVTLSCSPISGHRSVSWYQQTPGQGLQFLFEYFSETQRNKGNFPGRFSGRQFSNSRSEMNVSTLELGDSALYLCASSPTREGYGYTFGSGTRLTVV.

This clonotype was seen only a few times. This chain links TRBV9 with TRBJ2-7, with TRBD2 identical over 8 bases. With 0 bases clipped from V and 7 bases from J, the junction kept 12 bases outside the gene matches. The CDR3 length is 16 residues. CDR1 and CDR2 from the germline V gene are SGDLS and YYNGEE. CDR3 nucleotides: TGTGCCAGCAGCGTAGCTATTAGCGGGGACTACGTGGAGCAGTACTTC. This codes for CASSVAISGDYVEQYF.

In its sample, this clonotype was seen a few times. The chain joins TRBV5-4 to TRBJ1-4, with 9 bases that match TRBD1. This CDR3 is built from 15 residues. Unmatched junction bases numbered 9, after V lost 4 bases and J lost 8 bases. The germline V gene encodes CDR1 SGHNT and CDR2 YYREEE (reference sequence). CDR3 nucleotide sequence: TGTGCCAGCAGCCCAAACGGACAGGGGAAGGAAAAACTGTTTTTT. Its translation: CASSPNGQGKEKLFF.

This clonotype has a count of ten or more. V usage is TRBV7-2 and J usage is TRBJ2-7; D gene ambiguous. The CDR3 loop spans 14 amino acids. Trimming shortened V by 1 base and J by 0 bases, and 7 bases separated the two germline ends. CDR1 is SGHTA and CDR2 is FQGNSA in the germline V gene. CDR3 region: CASSLGYSSYEQYF. The CDR3 region has the DNA TGTGCCAGCAGCTTAGGGTATAGCTCCTACGAGCAGTACTTC.

In this sample, this clonotype turned up a few times. This chain joins TRBV6-6 and TRBJ2-7; D not resolved. The length of the CDR3 is 13 residues. Germline CDR1 is MNHNY and CDR2 is SVGAGI (reference sequence). Trimming removed 2 bases at V and 0 bases at J, with 5 bases between. This chain's CDR3 is CASSYQGSYEQYF. The CDR3 DNA reads TGTGCCAGCAGTTACCAAGGCTCCTACGAGCAGTACTTC.

Notes on this clonotype: At one boundary the junction diverges from the germline segment, which might be a read error. The rearrangement links TRBV7-3 to TRBJ2-7, with D tentatively TRBD1 (8 bases). The CDR3 length is 15 residues. Germline V gives CDR1 SGHTA, CDR2 FQGTGA. CDR3 residues: CPSSQGASGTYEQYF. As DNA, the CDR3 is TGTCCCAGCAGCCAGGGGGCTAGCGGTACCTACGAGCAGTACTTC.